This T cell receptor beta chain was documented in a study of tumor-infiltrating lymphocytes in localized non-small cell lung cancer. Study-wide points: Compared with uninvolved lung, tumors showed higher T cell infiltration by TCRbeta sequencing. No T-cell fraction difference was seen between IM1 and IM2 tumors. Tumor T-cell fraction from TCR sequencing was not associated with recurrence-free survival (p = 0.61). TCR sequencing covered a subset of patients with enough tissue.

Sequenced by immunoSEQ multiplex PCR; TCRdb stores in-frame clones only, minus some. The table records approximately 13,000 clones, more than 65% of them present only once. To note about this clone: Its specificity is unknown.

Input material: lung tumor tissue. This receptor was identified in a human donor with non-small cell lung cancer.

The CDR3, as DNA: TGTGCCAGCAGTTGGGGGGGCAGCGGCGGTGAGCAGTTCTTC. As protein: CASSWGGSGGEQFF. This chain uses TRBV6-5 with TRBJ2-1; D perhaps matches TRBD2 (7 bases). The CDR3 runs 14 residues. The V end was cut by 4 bases, the J end by 9 bases, with 16 bases between. Germline loops: CDR1 MNHEY, CDR2 SVGAGI.